The 28 T cell receptor beta chains listed next were all sequenced from one sample in a study (dated by TCRdb to the mid-2010s). Libraries were made using RT-PCR. The sample was run on an Illumina MiSeq. TCRdb reanalyzed the raw reads on its own, using fastp at Q25 for trimming and MiXCR for clone calling, and kept in-frame beta chains. Every distinct CDR3 protein forms one entry, paired with its most common genes and DNA. The sample table holds about 680,000 distinct CDR3 sequences, of which approximately 15% were seen once. The top ten constitute 3.6% of the sample. Material for sequencing was memory CD4+ T cells from blood. Source of these receptors: a female donor in good health, serving as a healthy control.

The chain links TRBV4-2 to TRBJ1-5, with D perhaps matching TRBD1 (5 bases). CDR3 length: 18 amino acids. Germline values: CDR1 LGHNA, CDR2 YNFKEQ. The V end was cut by 1 base, the J end by 1 base, with 17 bases between. The CDR3 nucleotides are TGTGCCAGCAGCCAAGCTGATGGAGGGGTTGGAAGCAATCAGCCCCAGCATTTT. This encodes CASSQADGGVGSNQPQHF.

V is TRBV12-3 or TRBV12-4 and J is TRBJ1-2, with TRBD1 matching 7 bases. Unmatched junction bases numbered 9, after V lost 5 bases and J lost 6 bases. This CDR3 comprises 14 residues. For the CDR3, the DNA is TGTGCCAGCAGTGCTTCCGACAGGGTGCATGGCTACACCTTC. Its protein product is CASSASDRVHGYTF.

This clonotype was counted only a few times. The chain combines TRBV10-3 with TRBJ2-5; possibly TRBD1 or TRBD2 for D (5 bases each). V shed 6 bases and J shed 4 bases, with 12 bases lying between them. The CDR3 is made up of 13 amino acids. The germline V gene has CDR1 ENHRY and CDR2 SYGVKD. The CDR3 nucleotides read TGTGCCATCAGGCCGGGACGGGGAGAGACCCAGTACTTC. It translates to CAIRPGRGETQYF.

This clonotype has a count of ten or more. This sequence joins TRBV24-1 and TRBJ2-7; the D is unclear. V was trimmed by 9 bases and J by 2 bases, leaving 10 bases between them. Germline values: CDR1 KGHDR, CDR2 SFDVKD. This CDR3 has 12 residues. CDR3 bases: TGTGCCACCGCAGATACCACCTACGAGCAGTACTTC. This sequence encodes CATADTTYEQYF.

The sample holds many counts of this clonotype. This chain joins TRBV12-3 or TRBV12-4 and TRBJ1-1; tentatively, D is TRBD1 (5 bases). The CDR3 is 15 residues long. V dropped 6 bases and J dropped 0 bases, with 14 bases sitting between them. The CDR3 nucleotides are TGTGCCAGCAGGGAGGTTGGGGGTATGAACACTGAAGCTTTCTTT. Amino acids: CASREVGGMNTEAFF.

The rearrangement joins TRBV5-1 to TRBJ1-2; 10 nucleotides line up with TRBD1. Germline V lookup: CDR1 SGHRS, CDR2 YFSETQ. The junction had 6 bases not matched to a gene; V was cut back by 4 bases and J by 6 bases. The CDR3 has 14 residues. This CDR3 is CASSPRGTGDGYTF. Written as DNA, the CDR3 is TGCGCCAGCAGCCCCCGCGGGACAGGGGATGGCTACACCTTC.

The gene calls are TRBV29-1 and TRBJ2-3; perhaps TRBD1 as D (6 bases). The V gene's germline CDR1 is SQVTM and CDR2 ANQGSEA. The CDR3 spans 14 residues. V was pared by 5 bases and J by 0 bases, with 12 bases between. The CDR3 reads CSVLGQTSTDTQYF. The CDR3 DNA follows: TGCAGCGTTTTAGGACAGACTAGCACAGATACGCAGTATTTT.

This sequence joins TRBV27 and TRBJ2-3, with D perhaps matching TRBD2 (6 bases). Germline CDR1 is MNHEY and CDR2 is SMNVEV (reference sequence). This CDR3 has 15 residues. V lost 7 bases to trimming and J lost 2 bases, with 16 bases between them. The CDR3 sequence: CASIPAEGPTDTQYF. DNA for the CDR3: TGTGCCAGCATCCCCGCGGAGGGGCCCACAGATACGCAGTATTTT.

This clonotype was seen many times. This rearrangement joins TRBV5-1 to TRBJ2-1; weak D call: TRBD2 (6 bases). Trimming removed 0 bases from V and 7 bases from J, with 14 bases in between. The CDR3 loop spans 15 amino acids. Per germline, CDR1 SGHRS and CDR2 YFSETQ. The chain's CDR3 is CASSLVQGGLNEQFF. The CDR3 DNA sequence: TGCGCCAGCAGCTTGGTCCAGGGAGGTCTTAATGAGCAGTTCTTC.

The chain recombines TRBV5-5 with TRBJ1-6; D uncertain. The germline CDR1 and CDR2 sequences are SGHKS and YYEKEE (reference sequence). The CDR3 is 15 residues long. V was clipped by 0 bases and J by 7 bases, with 11 bases between them. The CDR3, as DNA: TGTGCCAGCAGCTTGGGGGAAGGCAGGAATTCACCCCTCCACTTT. It is translated as CASSLGEGRNSPLHF.

The J gene is TRBJ1-1, the V gene TRBV12-3 or TRBV12-4; the match to TRBD1 covers 7 bases. The trim removed 5 bases at V and 5 bases at J, leaving 11 bases unmatched. This CDR3 is built from 15 residues. Here the CDR3 DNA reads TGTGCCAGCAGTGCAGAGGGGGCGCGACGAACTGAAGCTTTCTTT. Encoded protein: CASSAEGARRTEAFF.

This clonotype appeared many times. V gene TRBV10-3 combines with J gene TRBJ2-1; the D gene could be TRBD1 or TRBD2 (5 bases each). The CDR3 totals 15 residues. V lost 7 bases to trimming and J lost 0 bases, with 13 bases between them. CDR1 is ENHRY, CDR2 SYGVKD, per germline. The CDR3 sequence: CAITFGASSYNEQFF. The CDR3 DNA follows: TGTGCCATCACCTTCGGGGCGAGCTCCTACAATGAGCAGTTCTTC.

The gene calls are TRBV21-1 and TRBJ1-4; the table's D call of TRBD1 was not tested on the DNA. TRBV21-1 is classified as a pseudogene. There are 19 residues in the CDR3. CDR3: CASSGGPGQPPPTNEKLFF. CDR3 DNA: TGTGCCAGCAGCGGGGGCCCGGGACAGCCTCCACCTACTAATGAAAAACTGTTTTTT.

The genes are TRBV7-9 and TRBJ1-2; D uncertain. The CDR3 consists of 16 residues. The germline V gene has CDR1 SEHNR and CDR2 FQNEAQ (reference sequence). V lost 4 bases and J 2 bases, leaving 17 bases between the germline ends. CDR3 in DNA: TGTGCCAGCAGCTCTTATTCAGACCCTGGGAACTATGGCTACACCTTC. It specifies CASSSYSDPGNYGYTF.

This clonotype was observed a few times. This chain connects TRBV5-1 to TRBJ2-1; TRBD1 matches 10 bases. V lost 4 bases and J lost 7; bases outside the gene matches: 8. Looked up from germline, CDR1 is SGHRS and CDR2 is YFSETQ. The CDR3 loop spans 15 amino acids. In nucleotides, the CDR3 is TGCGCCAGCAGCCGAACCGGGACAGGGGAGAATGAGCAGTTCTTC. Protein: CASSRTGTGENEQFF.

Comments on this clonotype: A read error may be the cause here, since a much bigger clone is one base away. The chain uses TRBV10-3 and TRBJ2-4; perhaps TRBD2 as D (6 bases). Germline V gene sequence: CDR1 ENHRY, CDR2 SYGVKD. This CDR3 is built from 15 residues. CDR3 protein: CAVSDFAGAKNIQYF. CDR3 nucleotide sequence: TGTGCCGTCAGTGACTTCGCGGGGGCCAAAAACATTCAGTACTTC.

This clonotype was seen a few times. The CDR3 here is CASRIEGTENEQFF. The CDR3, as DNA: TGTGCCAGCAGAATTGAGGGGACAGAGAATGAGCAGTTCTTC. The rearrangement links TRBV5-6 to TRBJ2-1; TRBD1 matches 7 bases. After removal of 5 bases from V and 7 bases from J, the junction contained 9 bases not matched to a gene. The CDR3 runs to 14 residues. Germline V gene lookup returns CDR1 SGHDT and CDR2 YYEEEE.

This clonotype was seen at least ten times. The chain combines TRBV20-1 with TRBJ2-4, with unresolved D. V was cut by 0 bases and J by 3 bases, with 6 bases left in between. The CDR3 sequence is 13 residues long. Per germline, CDR1 DFQATT and CDR2 SNEGSKA (reference sequence). The CDR3 loop is CSAREVGKNIQYF. The CDR3 region has the DNA TGCAGTGCTAGAGAAGTTGGCAAAAACATTCAGTACTTC.

V usage is TRBV7-2 and J usage is TRBJ1-5; D unresolved. Germline V lookup: CDR1 SGHTA, CDR2 FQGNSA. CDR3 length equals 12 residues. The V gene lost 5 bases and the J gene lost 8 bases, with 10 bases spanning the gap. CDR3 coding DNA: TGTGCCAGCAGCCAGAGTAGAGAGCCCCAGCATTTT. Residues: CASSQSREPQHF.

This clonotype was recorded once. The CDR3 reads CASSFEGMNTGELFF. As DNA, the CDR3 is TGTGCCAGCAGTTTTGAGGGGATGAACACCGGGGAGCTGTTTTTT. V and J are TRBV28 and TRBJ2-2; D is tentatively TRBD1 or TRBD2 (5 bases each). CDR1 and CDR2 from the germline V gene are MDHEN and SYDVKM. The length of the CDR3 is 15 residues. The V and J ends lost 3 bases and 1 base respectively, with 9 bases between them. The variable domain in full, with the rest retrieved from reference TRBV28 and TRBJ2-2, is DVKVTQSSRYLVKRTGEKVFLECVQDMDHENMFWYRQDPGLGLRLIYFSYDVKMKEKGDIPEGYSVSREKKERFSLILESASTNQTSMYLCASSFEGMNTGELFFGEGSRLTVL.

This clonotype has just a few counts. This chain joins TRBV5-1 and TRBJ2-3, with D possibly being TRBD1 (6 bases). Germline V CDR1 and CDR2: SGHRS, YFSETQ. This CDR3 is built from 13 residues. Trimming took off 4 bases at V and 2 bases at J, with 8 bases between the two ends. The DNA of the CDR3 is TGCGCCAGCAGCCGGGACATCACAGATACGCAGTATTTT. Translated, it gives CASSRDITDTQYF.

The CDR3 loop is CASSGSGTGFQPQHF. The CDR3 DNA sequence: TGTGCCAGCAGCGGTTCCGGGACAGGGTTTCAGCCCCAGCATTTT. The chain has TRBV9 and TRBJ1-5, with 9 bases that match TRBD1. Germline CDR1 reads SGDLS; CDR2 reads YYNGEE. The CDR3 runs to 15 residues. Germline trimming cut 3 bases from V and 6 bases from J; bases unmatched to any gene: 7.

This clonotype came up a few times. The chain is built from TRBV7-9 and TRBJ1-1, with D unclear. CDR1 and CDR2 from the germline V gene are SEHNR and FQNEAQ (reference sequence). The CDR3 runs to 15 residues. Trimming took 2 bases from V and 7 from J, leaving 17 bases between them. CDR3 in amino acids: CASSLPTNWAGEAFF. For the CDR3, the DNA is TGTGCCAGCAGCTTACCGACTAACTGGGCAGGTGAAGCTTTCTTT.

The J gene is TRBJ2-3, the V gene TRBV24-1; TRBD1 might be the D (5 bases). The CDR3 sequence is 15 residues long. The V end was cut by 0 bases, the J end by 2 bases, with 8 bases between. Per germline, CDR1 KGHDR and CDR2 SFDVKD. DNA for the CDR3: TGTGCCACCAGTGATTTGCAGGGCGACACAGATACGCAGTATTTT. Its translation: CATSDLQGDTDTQYF.

The sample holds many counts of this clonotype. Germline and junction disagree at one end, which may indicate a read error. This chain links TRBV20-1 with TRBJ2-3; a possible D gene is TRBD2 (5 bases). The CDR3 runs 17 residues. Germline V gene sequence: CDR1 DFQATT, CDR2 SNEGSKA (reference sequence). The DNA for the CDR3 is TGCAGTGCTTCACACATTGAGGGTCAGTCAGAAGGAGATATGCAGTATTTT. It is translated as CSASHIEGQSEGDMQYF.

This clonotype was counted a few times. V and J are TRBV6-2 or TRBV6-3 and TRBJ1-1, with D unresolved. This CDR3 contains 15 residues. Trimming removed 5 bases from V and 0 bases from J, with 13 bases in between. Per germline, CDR1 MNHEY and CDR2 SVGEGT. DNA of the CDR3: TGTGCCAGCAGTCCACGCATCCAAATGAACACTGAAGCTTTCTTT. Residues: CASSPRIQMNTEAFF.

This clonotype came up many times. The V call is TRBV15, the J call TRBJ2-2, with 9 bases lining up with TRBD2. The CDR3 spans 18 residues. The V gene's germline CDR1 is LNHNV and CDR2 YYDKDF (reference sequence). J was trimmed by 1 base and V by 1 base; bases with no gene match: 7. The CDR3: CATSRVGLAGLNTGELFF. The CDR3, as DNA: TGTGCCACCAGCAGAGTCGGTCTAGCGGGATTGAACACCGGGGAGCTGTTTTTT.

V usage is TRBV12-3 or TRBV12-4 and J usage is TRBJ1-2; 9 nucleotides match TRBD1. The V segment lost 5 bases and the J segment 4 bases; nucleotides outside the gene matches: 8. The CDR3 contains 15 residues. Here the CDR3 reads CASSLGQGLGYGYTF. In DNA form, the CDR3 reads TGTGCCAGCAGTCTGGGACAGGGCCTGGGCTATGGCTACACCTTC.